This T cell receptor beta chain was sequenced during a study of T cells in Graves' hyperthyroidism and ophthalmopathy. Amplified regions were TCR beta CDR3 sequences from RNA transcripts. First-round RT-PCR with HTBI primers amplified the TCR CDR3 region. TCRdb redid the calling of the multiplex PCR reads with MiXCR, one entry per CDR3 protein. The table records a few hundred thousand distinct CDR3 sequences, roughly 15% of them present only once. V was cut by 3 bases and J by 6 bases, with 4 bases left in between. Germline CDR1 MDHEN, CDR2 SYDVKM. The CDR3 covers 11 residues. Ten or more counts support this clonotype.

The V and J genes are TRBV28 and TRBJ2-3, with no clear D. The receptor comes from a middle-aged woman with Graves' ophthalmopathy. Sequenced: blood. In nucleotides, the CDR3 is TGTGCCAGCAGTTTTGTGGATACGCAGTATTTT. Amino acids: CASSFVDTQYF. Together with reference TRBV28 and TRBJ2-3, the CDR3 gives the full variable domain: DVKVTQSSRYLVKRTGEKVFLECVQDMDHENMFWYRQDPGLGLRLIYFSYDVKMKEKGDIPEGYSVSREKKERFSLILESASTNQTSMYLCASSFVDTQYFGPGTRLTVL.